Reported below is one TCR beta chain. Trimming stripped 5 bases from V and 4 bases from J, with 14 bases between. Germline loops: CDR1 MDHEN, CDR2 SYDVKM. This CDR3 region has 14 residues. The data were taken from a study of blood T cell repertoires in COVID-19. Across the whole study: The United States, Italy and Spain provided the acute and convalescent COVID-19 samples.

TCRdb keeps only in-frame clones here, not all; method: immunoSEQ multiplex PCR. The sample yields approximately 210,000 clones, about 82% seen once. The sample was peripheral blood. The clonotype originates from a man between 60 and 75 years old with COVID-19, enrolled during active disease. This chain links TRBV28 with TRBJ1-2; D is unresolved. The CDR3 sequence is CASSPLDLSYGYTF. CDR3 nucleotides: TGTGCCAGCAGTCCCCTGGACTTAAGCTATGGCTACACCTTC.